The rows below give T cell receptor beta chains drawn from one sample of a study of TIL therapy for anti-PD-1-resistant metastatic lung cancer. Assay used: immunoSEQ multiplex PCR; TCRdb lists only in-frame clones, some missing. Among roughly 60,000 clones, over 75% were seen once, and the ten largest hold 2% to 3%. The sample was blood, taken at baseline. Receptors were obtained from a person between 25 and 80 years old with non-small cell lung cancer. The CDR3 runs from the conserved cysteine through the conserved F or W. D genes are given only for firm matches. Clone size appears in some rows only: once, few, many, or a class for an expanded clone.

CDR3aa: CASSSGGTNYGYTF
CDR3nt: TGTGCCAGTAGTTCCGGGGGAACTAACTATGGCTACACCTTC
j_gene: TRBJ1-2
abundance: .
d_gene: .
v_gene: TRBV19

CDR3aa: CAWSGQGFQPQHF
CDR3nt: TGTGCCTGGAGTGGCCAGGGTTTTCAGCCCCAGCATTTT
j_gene: TRBJ1-5
abundance: .
d_gene: .
v_gene: TRBV30

CDR3aa: CASSLAGTSGGASTQYF
CDR3nt: TGCGCCAGCAGCTTGGCGGGGACTAGCGGGGGGGCTTCAACGCAGTATTTT
j_gene: TRBJ2-3
abundance: .
d_gene: TRBD2
v_gene: TRBV5-1

CDR3aa: CASKVLQGHNEQFF
CDR3nt: TGTGCCAGTAAAGTCCTGCAGGGCCACAATGAGCAGTTCTTC
j_gene: TRBJ2-1
abundance: .
d_gene: .
v_gene: TRBV19

CDR3aa: CASSGLAGKAKNIQYF
CDR3nt: TGTGCCAGCAGCGGACTAGCGGGAAAAGCCAAAAACATTCAGTACTTC
j_gene: TRBJ2-4
abundance: .
d_gene: TRBD2
v_gene: TRBV2

CDR3aa: CASRQGWGGSTEAFF
CDR3nt: TGTGCCAGCAGACAGGGGTGGGGGGGAAGCACTGAAGCTTTCTTT
j_gene: TRBJ1-1
abundance: .
d_gene: TRBD1
v_gene: TRBV25-1

CDR3aa: CASSLDPGQEVPGYF
CDR3nt: TGTGCCAGCAGCTTGGATCCGGGACAGGAAGTTCCGGGGTACTTC
j_gene: TRBJ2-7
abundance: .
d_gene: TRBD1
v_gene: TRBV5-6

CDR3aa: CASTRQGASTEAFF
CDR3nt: TGTGCCAGCACGCGGCAGGGGGCGAGCACTGAAGCTTTCTTT
j_gene: TRBJ1-1
abundance: .
d_gene: TRBD1
v_gene: TRBV7-2

CDR3aa: CASSLARQVGYGYTF
CDR3nt: TGTGCCAGCAGCTTGGCTCGACAGGTGGGCTATGGCTACACCTTC
j_gene: TRBJ1-2
abundance: .
d_gene: .
v_gene: TRBV5-5

CDR3aa: CATSSRGTSYEQYF
CDR3nt: TGTGCCACCAGCAGTAGGGGAACCTCCTACGAGCAGTACTTC
j_gene: TRBJ2-7
abundance: .
d_gene: .
v_gene: TRBV15

CDR3aa: CASRGYTARDTQYF
CDR3nt: TGTGCCAGCAGGGGTTATACAGCGCGGGATACGCAGTATTTT
j_gene: TRBJ2-3
abundance: once
d_gene: .
v_gene: TRBV2

CDR3aa: CASREVPMGYTF
CDR3nt: TGTGCCAGTAGAGAGGTGCCTATGGGCTACACCTTC
j_gene: TRBJ1-2
abundance: .
d_gene: .
v_gene: TRBV19

CDR3aa: CASSSPAGVQNSPLHF
CDR3nt: TGTGCCAGCAGTTCACCCGCGGGTGTGCAGAATTCACCCCTCCACTTT
j_gene: TRBJ1-6
abundance: .
d_gene: .
v_gene: TRBV28

CDR3aa: CASSFGWPNEQFF
CDR3nt: TGTGCCAGCAGTTTTGGCTGGCCGAATGAGCAGTTCTTC
j_gene: TRBJ2-1
abundance: .
d_gene: .
v_gene: TRBV12-3/TRBV12-4

CDR3aa: CAWSTGQITDTQYF
CDR3nt: TGTGCCTGGAGTACGGGGCAGATCACAGATACGCAGTATTTT
j_gene: TRBJ2-3
abundance: .
d_gene: .
v_gene: TRBV30

CDR3aa: CASSVVPSGGAGDTQYF
CDR3nt: TGTGCCAGCAGCGTAGTCCCTAGCGGGGGGGCAGGAGATACGCAGTATTTT
j_gene: TRBJ2-3
abundance: .
d_gene: TRBD2
v_gene: TRBV9

CDR3aa: CASSVSQTYEQYF
CDR3nt: TGCGCCAGCAGTGTCAGTCAGACCTACGAGCAGTACTTC
j_gene: TRBJ2-7
abundance: .
d_gene: .
v_gene: TRBV10-2

CDR3aa: CASSASDPGVSYNEQFF
CDR3nt: TGTGCCAGCAGCGCATCGGACCCCGGGGTCTCCTACAATGAGCAGTTCTTC
j_gene: TRBJ2-1
abundance: .
d_gene: .
v_gene: TRBV9

CDR3aa: CAQDREIYGYTF
CDR3nt: TGTGCCCAGGACAGGGAGATCTATGGCTACACCTTC
j_gene: TRBJ1-2
abundance: .
d_gene: TRBD1
v_gene: TRBV30